Below, 31 T cell receptor beta chains from the same sample are listed, as sequenced in a study of blood T cell repertoires in COVID-19 (dated by TCRdb to between 2020 and 2021). Libraries were prepared through the immunoSEQ multiplex PCR assay. Not all clones reach the TCRdb copy of this immuneACCESS table, which keeps in-frame sequences only. Checked studies attribute under half of the gap to unresolved V genes and leave the rest unexplained. This sample holds 150,000 to 200,000 clones; approximately 80% were observed only once. 6% of the sample goes to the ten largest clones. Sequences were obtained from PBMCs or T cells enriched from blood (not recorded which). The source of these receptors is a man aged 35-49 years who had recovered from COVID-19.

The J gene is TRBJ1-1, the V gene TRBV5-6; 7 bases match TRBD1. Unmatched junction bases numbered 5, after V lost 5 bases and J lost 1 base. Germline V CDR1 and CDR2: SGHDT, YYEEEE. The CDR3 spans 14 residues. The CDR3, as DNA: TGTGCCAGCAGGCAGGGGGGTGGGAACACTGAAGCTTTCTTT. This codes for CASRQGGGNTEAFF.

The chain couples TRBV27 to TRBJ1-2; no reliable D call. Deletions cut 5 bases from V and 1 base from J, with 11 bases between. There are 14 residues in the CDR3. The germline V gene has CDR1 MNHEY and CDR2 SMNVEV (reference sequence). CDR3 coding DNA: TGTGCCAGCAGTCGCCATGGAGATAACTATGGCTACACCTTC. Residues: CASSRHGDNYGYTF.

This chain joins TRBV19 and TRBJ1-5; 8 bases agree with TRBD1. Looked up from germline, CDR1 is LNHDA and CDR2 is SQIVND (reference sequence). The CDR3 is 14 amino acids. The ends lost 5 bases at V and 6 bases at J; junction bases unmatched: 6. This chain's CDR3 is CASSYDDRGQPQHF. The CDR3, as DNA: TGTGCCAGTAGTTACGATGACAGGGGTCAGCCCCAGCATTTT.

The chain employs TRBV4-1 and TRBJ1-4; possibly TRBD1 for D (5 bases). Between the trimmed V and J ends, which lost 1 base and 8 bases, there was a span of 14 bases. Looked up from germline, CDR1 is MGHRA and CDR2 is YSYEKL. The CDR3 is made up of 15 amino acids. The CDR3 spells CASSQVRGGEEKLFF. The CDR3 DNA reads TGCGCCAGCAGCCAAGTTCGGGGAGGGGAGGAAAAACTGTTTTTT.

As for this clone: This specimen includes other DNA sequences encoding the same CDR3. The CDR3 sequence is CASSVGQGNQPQHF. CDR3 nucleotide sequence: TGTGCCAGCAGCGTAGGACAGGGGAATCAGCCCCAGCATTTT. The V and J genes are TRBV9 and TRBJ1-5, with 8 bases aligning to TRBD1. CDR1 is SGDLS and CDR2 is YYNGEE in the germline V gene. The V gene end was trimmed by 0 bases and the J gene end by 4 bases; junction bases not matched to a gene: 0. The CDR3 extends over 14 amino acids.

V usage is TRBV3-1 (or the pseudogene TRBV3-2) and J usage is TRBJ1-1, with a possible D match to TRBD1 (5 bases). The length of the CDR3 is 14 residues. CDR1 is LGHDT, CDR2 YNNKEL, per germline (reference sequence). V lost 4 bases and J 1 base, leaving 10 bases between the germline ends. The CDR3 here is CASSRSGGNTEAFF. The CDR3 DNA follows: TGTGCCAGCAGCCGATCGGGGGGGAACACTGAAGCTTTCTTT.

The rearrangement links TRBV7-3 to TRBJ2-7; no definite D call. This CDR3 is 15 amino acids long. V dropped 0 bases and J dropped 6 bases, with 15 bases sitting between them. From germline, CDR1 is SGHTA and CDR2 FQGTGA. CDR3 residues: CASSLTWQAGTEQYF. CDR3 sequence (DNA): TGTGCCAGCAGCTTAACTTGGCAGGCCGGTACCGAGCAGTACTTC.

The CDR3 bases are TGCGCCAGCAGCTTGTTCCCGGGACTAGCGGGAACCGGGGAGCTGTTTTTT. Translation gives CASSLFPGLAGTGELFF. The rearrangement joins TRBV5-1 to TRBJ2-2; 13 positions match TRBD2. Unmatched junction bases numbered 5, after V lost 1 base and J lost 5 bases. The CDR3 sequence is 17 residues long. CDR1 and CDR2 from the germline V gene are SGHRS and YFSETQ.

The V call is TRBV6-2 or TRBV6-3, the J call TRBJ1-1; weak D call: TRBD1 (5 bases). Germline CDR1 is MNHEY and CDR2 is SVGEGT. The ends were cut back, 3 bases at V and 6 bases at J, with 14 bases in the middle. This CDR3 contains 14 residues. CDR3 bases: TGTGCCAGCAGTTATGGGAGGGGAAGGCCTGAAGCTTTCTTT. Translation gives CASSYGRGRPEAFF.

This sequence joins TRBV6-5 and TRBJ2-7; 7 bases agree with TRBD2. The CDR3 runs 15 residues. Germline V gene sequence: CDR1 MNHEY, CDR2 SVGAGI. Trimming took 6 bases from V and 3 from J; bases not matched to a gene: 11. The CDR3, as DNA: TGTGCCAGCAGCAGTACTAGCGCAGGAGACTACGAGCAGTACGTC. This encodes CASSSTSAGDYEQYV.

The chain links TRBV18 to TRBJ2-3; the match to TRBD1 covers 9 bases. J was trimmed by 5 bases and V by 3 bases; bases with no gene match: 9. CDR3 length: 16 residues. Germline CDR1 is KGHSH and CDR2 is LQKENI. CDR3 amino acids: CASSPYRTGDIDTQYF. DNA of the CDR3: TGTGCCAGCTCACCTTACCGGACAGGGGATATAGATACGCAGTATTTT.

The chain couples TRBV5-6 to TRBJ1-3; perhaps TRBD1 as D (6 bases). The CDR3 covers 16 residues. Trimming stripped 1 base from V and 11 bases from J, with 22 bases between. CDR1 is SGHDT and CDR2 is YYEEEE in the germline V gene. CDR3 protein: CASSLSPGQNGLAIYF. The CDR3 nucleotides read TGTGCCAGCAGCTTGAGTCCCGGACAGAACGGTTTGGCCATATATTTT.

The chain is built from TRBV11-2 and TRBJ2-7; possible D gene TRBD2, 5 bases. V was cut by 1 base and J by 7 bases, with 11 bases left in between. CDR1 is SGHAT and CDR2 is FQNNGV in the germline V gene. This CDR3 spans 13 amino acids. Here the CDR3 reads CASSLAGIKEQYF. CDR3 in DNA: TGTGCCAGCAGCTTAGCGGGGATAAAGGAGCAGTACTTC.

This clone was detected a few times. The chain is built from TRBV9 and TRBJ2-1, with 9 bases identical to TRBD1. Germline lookup yields CDR1 SGDLS and CDR2 YYNGEE. The CDR3 covers 16 residues. Unmatched junction bases numbered 13, after V lost 4 bases and J lost 8 bases. The CDR3 DNA is TGTGCCAGCAGCCCACCCCCCGGGACAGGGAGGGATGAGCAGTTCTTC. The encoded protein is CASSPPPGTGRDEQFF.

This chain joins TRBV21-1 and TRBJ1-6; TRBD1 is taken as the D call from the table, unchecked against the DNA. TRBV21-1 is reported as a pseudogene. The CDR3 has 14 residues. The CDR3 sequence: CASGDTTHNSPLHF. The CDR3 bases are TGTGCCAGCGGGGACACTACTCATAATTCACCCCTCCACTTT.

This sequence joins TRBV30 and TRBJ2-1; the match to TRBD2 covers 12 bases. The V and J ends lost 3 bases and 7 bases, in that order; junction bases with no gene match: 13. This CDR3 has 17 amino acids. CDR1 and CDR2 from the germline V gene are GTSNPN and SVGIG (reference sequence). As DNA, the CDR3 is TGTGCCTGGAGACCCCTCAAACTAGCGGGGGGAATGAATGAGCAGTTCTTC. Protein product: CAWRPLKLAGGMNEQFF. The variable domain in full, completed from reference TRBV30 and TRBJ2-1, reads SQTIHQWPATLVQPVGSPLSLECTVEGTSNPNLYWYRQAAGRGLQLLFYSVGIGQISSEVPQNLSASRPQDRQFILSSKKLLLSDSGFYLCAWRPLKLAGGMNEQFFGPGTRLTVL.

The chain links TRBV18 to TRBJ1-2; maybe TRBD1 (6 bases). The germline V and J ends were trimmed by 4 bases and 6 bases, with 6 bases remaining between them. Germline V gene lookup returns CDR1 KGHSH and CDR2 LQKENI. The CDR3 is 11 amino acids. CDR3 region: CASSHRDGYTF. CDR3 coding DNA: TGTGCCAGCTCACACAGGGATGGCTACACCTTC.

By sample share, this clone is medium-sized. This chain joins TRBV6-5 and TRBJ1-3; D not resolved. This CDR3 has 12 residues. The V end lost 6 bases, the J end lost 4 bases, and 7 bases lay between the germline ends. CDR1 MNHEY and CDR2 SVGAGI come from the germline V gene. CDR3 residues: CASRATGNTIYF. The DNA of the CDR3 is TGTGCCAGCAGAGCGACCGGAAACACCATATATTTT.

The sample holds one count of this clone. The same CDR3 can be traced to other DNA sequences in this sample. The chain recombines TRBV29-1 with TRBJ1-2; 7 bases are shared with TRBD1. V lost 4 bases to trimming and J lost 6 bases; unmatched junction nucleotides: 5. Germline V lookup: CDR1 SQVTM, CDR2 ANQGSEA. This CDR3 spans 12 amino acids. CDR3 protein: CSVGRDRDGYTF. The CDR3 nucleotides are TGCAGCGTTGGCCGGGACAGAGATGGCTACACCTTC. Full variable domain (remainder filled in from reference TRBV29-1 and TRBJ1-2): SAVISQKPSRDICQRGTSLTIQCQVDSQVTMMFWYRQQPGQSLTLIATANQGSEATYESGFVIDKFPISRPNLTFSTLTVSNMSPEDSSIYLCSVGRDRDGYTFGSGTRLTVV.

V is TRBV28 and J is TRBJ2-1; 8 nucleotides agree with TRBD1. Germline CDR1 reads MDHEN; CDR2 reads SYDVKM. The CDR3 totals 16 residues. V shed 4 bases, J shed 10 bases, and the junction held 15 bases outside the gene matches. Written as DNA, the CDR3 is TGTGCCAGCAGTTCCCCCGGACAGGGATTTGGGGACGAGCAGTTCTTC. Encoded protein: CASSSPGQGFGDEQFF. Supplemented by reference TRBV28 and TRBJ2-1, the full variable domain reads DVKVTQSSRYLVKRTGEKVFLECVQDMDHENMFWYRQDPGLGLRLIYFSYDVKMKEKGDIPEGYSVSREKKERFSLILESASTNQTSMYLCASSSPGQGFGDEQFFGPGTRLTVL.

This chain connects TRBV21-1 to TRBJ2-1; the D segment call TRBD2 is taken from the table without a DNA check. TRBV21-1 is annotated as a pseudogene. The CDR3 sequence is 17 residues long. CDR3 sequence: CASGYVTSGHFDNEQFF. The CDR3 bases are TGTGCCAGCGGGTACGTGACTAGCGGGCATTTCGACAATGAGCAGTTCTTC.

The chain links TRBV5-4 to TRBJ2-1, with 8 bases matching TRBD2. Germline CDR1 and CDR2: SGHNT and YYREEE (reference sequence). This CDR3 spans 15 amino acids. V lost 4 bases, J lost 4 bases, and 7 bases stayed unmatched. CDR3 DNA: TGTGCCAGCAGCCGGGGGGGGGAGTCATACAATGAGCAGTTCTTC. Amino acid sequence: CASSRGGESYNEQFF.

The J gene is TRBJ1-5, the V gene TRBV19; perhaps TRBD1 as D (5 bases). Germline V gives CDR1 LNHDA, CDR2 SQIVND (reference sequence). Trimming removed 0 bases from V and 5 bases from J, with 11 bases in between. This CDR3 spans 15 amino acids. The CDR3 is CASSIEVAGHQPQHF. DNA of the CDR3: TGTGCCAGTAGTATAGAGGTGGCAGGGCATCAGCCCCAGCATTTT.

The chain uses TRBV4-1 and TRBJ2-2, with a possible D match to TRBD2 (5 bases). V was trimmed by 3 bases and J by 0 bases, leaving 11 bases between them. This CDR3 region has 16 residues. CDR1 is MGHRA, CDR2 YSYEKL, per germline. CDR3 in DNA: TGCGCCAGCAGCCAGCGGGCAGCCCCGAACACCGGGGAGCTGTTTTTT. Translated: CASSQRAAPNTGELFF.

The V and J genes are TRBV5-6 and TRBJ1-2, with D tentatively TRBD1 (6 bases). V shed 3 bases and J shed 2 bases, with 11 bases lying between them. Germline V gene lookup returns CDR1 SGHDT and CDR2 YYEEEE. This CDR3 has 14 residues. The CDR3 protein is CASSSIGQNYGYTF. The CDR3 nucleotides are TGTGCCAGCAGCTCTATAGGACAGAACTATGGCTACACCTTC.

The rearrangement links TRBV10-3 to TRBJ2-2, with TRBD1 identical over 10 bases. In germline, CDR1 is ENHRY, CDR2 SYGVKD. J gave up 0 bases and V 6 bases, and 10 bases lay outside the gene matches. The CDR3 sequence is 18 residues long. This chain's CDR3 is CAISGGGQGTANTGELFF. Written as DNA, the CDR3 is TGTGCCATCAGCGGGGGGGGACAGGGGACCGCGAACACCGGGGAGCTGTTTTTT.

The chain couples TRBV4-2 to TRBJ1-4; 11 nucleotides agree with TRBD1. CDR1 and CDR2 from the germline V gene are LGHNA and YNFKEQ. The CDR3 spans 17 residues. Unmatched junction bases numbered 5, after V lost 2 bases and J lost 3 bases. For the CDR3, the DNA is TGTGCCAGCAGCCAAACGGGACAGGGGGTCCCTAATGAAAAACTGTTTTTT. Protein product: CASSQTGQGVPNEKLFF.

This rearrangement joins TRBV5-1 to TRBJ2-1, with 12 positions matching TRBD1. The CDR3 covers 16 residues. Trimming cost V 4 bases and J 8 bases; bases outside gene matches: 10. Germline V gene data show CDR1 as SGHRS and CDR2 as YFSETQ. CDR3: CASSVAPGQGAYEQFF. As DNA, the CDR3 is TGCGCCAGCAGCGTAGCCCCGGGACAGGGGGCTTATGAGCAGTTCTTC. The full variable domain, in which reference TRBV5-1 and TRBJ2-1 provide the parts outside the CDR3, is KAGVTQTPRYLIKTRGQQVTLSCSPISGHRSVSWYQQTPGQGLQFLFEYFSETQRNKGNFPGRFSGRQFSNSRSEMNVSTLELGDSALYLCASSVAPGQGAYEQFFGPGTRLTVL.

The chain links TRBV12-5 to TRBJ1-6; D not certain. The CDR3 has 14 amino acids. V was pared by 1 base and J by 4 bases, with 5 bases between. Germline loops: CDR1 LGHNT, CDR2 FRNRAP. The CDR3 loop is CASGLAQYNSPLHF. The CDR3 DNA sequence: TGTGCTAGTGGTTTGGCACAGTATAATTCACCCCTCCACTTT.

This clone appeared a single time. This chain links TRBV10-3 with TRBJ2-1; 9 nucleotides line up with TRBD1. The CDR3 loop spans 18 amino acids. J was trimmed by 3 bases and V by 0 bases; bases with no gene match: 9. The germline V gene encodes CDR1 ENHRY and CDR2 SYGVKD. The CDR3 region is CAISESPGTGIFYNEQFF. As DNA, the CDR3 is TGTGCCATCAGTGAGTCGCCCGGGACAGGGATCTTCTACAATGAGCAGTTCTTC.

A remark on this clone: This sample includes further DNA sequences coding for the same CDR3. The chain carries TRBV5-1 and TRBJ1-1; D call uncertain. The CDR3 loop spans 15 amino acids. V was cut by 4 bases and J by 1 base, with 14 bases left in between. Germline V gene data show CDR1 as SGHRS and CDR2 as YFSETQ. As DNA, the CDR3 is TGCGCCAGCAGCCCAAGAGCGGGTGGGAACACTGAAGCTTTCTTT. Translating gives CASSPRAGGNTEAFF.